The clone carrying this T cell receptor beta chain was counted ten times or more. What it binds is not known. These data originate in a study of spatial heterogeneity in lung cancer. Study-wide findings and caveats: TCRs found ubiquitously expanded in tumor appeared in blood more at resection than at follow-up.

Described time point: blood at routine non-recurrence follow-up after resection. The V segment lost 2 bases and the J segment 9 bases; nucleotides outside the gene matches: 3. The CDR3 loop spans 14 amino acids. Germline V gene data show CDR1 as SGHRS and CDR2 as YFSETQ. Carried by each TCR cDNA molecule was a unique molecular identifier. TCRdb ran MiXCR on the 5' RACE reads and lists one entry per CDR3 protein. The sample contains about 36,000 distinct CDR3 sequences, around 6.9% of which appear only once. This sample comprised PBMCs, obtained at follow-up. The genes are TRBV5-1 and TRBJ2-1; TRBD2 agrees at 12 bases. This receptor was obtained from a male donor with early-stage non-small cell lung cancer. The CDR3 protein is CASSFPTSGGEQFF. The DNA for the CDR3 is TGCGCCAGCAGCTTCCCGACTAGCGGGGGTGAGCAGTTCTTC.